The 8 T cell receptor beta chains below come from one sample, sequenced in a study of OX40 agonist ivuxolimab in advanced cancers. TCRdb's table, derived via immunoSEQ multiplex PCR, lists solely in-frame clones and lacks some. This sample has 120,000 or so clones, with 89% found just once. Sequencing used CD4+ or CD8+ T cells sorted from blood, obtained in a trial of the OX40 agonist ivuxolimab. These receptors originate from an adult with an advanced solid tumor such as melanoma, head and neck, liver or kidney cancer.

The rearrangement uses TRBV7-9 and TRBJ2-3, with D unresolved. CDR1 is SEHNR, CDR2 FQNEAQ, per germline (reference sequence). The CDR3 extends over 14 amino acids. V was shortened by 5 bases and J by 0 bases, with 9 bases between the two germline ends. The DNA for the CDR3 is TGTGCCAGCAGCCCGCACCAAAGCACAGATACGCAGTATTTT. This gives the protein CASSPHQSTDTQYF. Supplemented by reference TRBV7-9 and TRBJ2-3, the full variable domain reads DTGVSQNPRHKITKRGQNVTFRCDPISEHNRLYWYRQTLGQGPEFLTYFQNEAQLEKSRLLSDRFSAERPKGSFSTLEIQRTEQGDSAMYLCASSPHQSTDTQYFGPGTRLTVL.

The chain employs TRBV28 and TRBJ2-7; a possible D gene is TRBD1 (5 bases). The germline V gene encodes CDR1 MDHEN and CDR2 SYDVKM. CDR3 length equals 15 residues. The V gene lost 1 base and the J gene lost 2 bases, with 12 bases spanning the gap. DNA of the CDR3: TGTGCCAGCAGTTTATTAACCAGGGTGGCCTACGAGCAGTACTTC. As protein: CASSLLTRVAYEQYF.

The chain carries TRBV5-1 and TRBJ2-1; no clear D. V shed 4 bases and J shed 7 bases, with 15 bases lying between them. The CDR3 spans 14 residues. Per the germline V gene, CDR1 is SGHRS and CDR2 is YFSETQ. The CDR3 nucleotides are TGCGCCAGCAGCCCCATATCCTCTCGGAATGAGCAGTTCTTC. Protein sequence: CASSPISSRNEQFF.

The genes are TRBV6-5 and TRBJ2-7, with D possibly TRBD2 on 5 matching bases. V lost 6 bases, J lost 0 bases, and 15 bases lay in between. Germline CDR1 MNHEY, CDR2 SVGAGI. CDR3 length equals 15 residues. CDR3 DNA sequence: TGTGCCAGCAGCCCGGCCGGGGTAGTCTCCTACGAGCAGTACTTC. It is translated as CASSPAGVVSYEQYF.

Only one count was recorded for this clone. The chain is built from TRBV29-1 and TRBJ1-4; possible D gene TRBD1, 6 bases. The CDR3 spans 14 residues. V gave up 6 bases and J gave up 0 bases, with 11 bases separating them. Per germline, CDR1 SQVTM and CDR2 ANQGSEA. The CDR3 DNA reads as TGCAGCGTCAGACACAGGGCAACTAATGAAAAACTGTTTTTT. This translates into CSVRHRATNEKLFF.

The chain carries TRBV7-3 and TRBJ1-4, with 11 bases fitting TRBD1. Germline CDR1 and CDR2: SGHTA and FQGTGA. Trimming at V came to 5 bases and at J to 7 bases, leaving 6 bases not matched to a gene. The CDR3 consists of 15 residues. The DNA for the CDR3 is TGTGCCAGCAGCCGGGCGGGGACAGGGGGTGAAAAACTGTTTTTT. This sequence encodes CASSRAGTGGEKLFF.

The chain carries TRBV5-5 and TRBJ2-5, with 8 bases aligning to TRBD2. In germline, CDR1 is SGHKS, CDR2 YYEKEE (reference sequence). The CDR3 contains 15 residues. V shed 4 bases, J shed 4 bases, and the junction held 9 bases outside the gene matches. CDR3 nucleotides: TGTGCCAGCAGCCTAACCCGACTAGCGAGAGAGACCCAGTACTTC. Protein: CASSLTRLARETQYF.

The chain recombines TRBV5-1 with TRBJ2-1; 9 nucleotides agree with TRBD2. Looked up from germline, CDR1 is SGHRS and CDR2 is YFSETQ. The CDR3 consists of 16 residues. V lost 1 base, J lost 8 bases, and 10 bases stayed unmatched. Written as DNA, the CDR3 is TGCGCCAGCAGCTTGCAGCCGCGGGGGGGCCGAGATGAGCAGTTCTTC. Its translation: CASSLQPRGGRDEQFF.